This record looks at one TCR beta chain sequence and its context. Its antigen is unknown. A J-beta primer mix and a sample-barcoded 5' primer were used in a second PCR of roughly 7 to 12 cycles. TCRdb analysed the 5' RACE reads with MiXCR anew, one entry per CDR3 protein. The repertoire holds over 500,000 distinct CDR3 sequences, with roughly a quarter as singletons. The V and J ends lost 1 base and 6 bases respectively, with 11 bases between them. This CDR3 has 13 residues. Germline CDR1 SGDLS, CDR2 YYNGEE. The data were taken from a study of blood T cells in healthy people across ages. Points from the study as a whole: As age increased, TCR beta diversity per million T cells fell in a roughly linear fashion.

The data were also submitted as part of a second study, on T cells of mothers and their children. Per that study: The donors comprised a handful of children and their three healthy Caucasian mothers.

Sequencing used blood. The rearrangement joins TRBV9 to TRBJ2-7, with a possible D match to TRBD1 (6 bases). The sequence came from a boy aged 2 to 10 in good health. The CDR3 region has the DNA TGTGCCAGCAGCGTATCAGGGGACGGCGAGCAGTACTTC. Translating gives CASSVSGDGEQYF.